The entry that follows covers one T cell receptor (beta chain) sequence. The antigen is not known. This CDR3 has 17 amino acids. V lost 5 bases and J 2 bases, leaving 21 bases between the germline ends. Germline values: CDR1 SGHVS, CDR2 FNYEAQ. The sample belongs to a study of T-cell memory formation after mild COVID-19. Study-wide results and caveats: Clones contracting day 15 to 85 were balanced CD4/CD8; later expanders leaned CD4+.

From 5'RACE with constant-segment primers came TCR alpha and TCR beta cDNA libraries that carried sample barcodes and UMIs. One entry per CDR3 protein, called by TCRdb with MiXCR from the 5' RACE reads. The sample includes under 300,000 distinct CDR3 sequences, 8% to 10% of them seen just once. The chain carries TRBV7-6 and TRBJ1-1, with D maybe TRBD1 (5 bases). Sequencing used PBMCs or a T cell subset sorted from them (not recorded which). The receptor's source is a man between 18 and 35 years old who had mild COVID-19 (a few samples of this study predate the infection). Cell type and time point are not known. The CDR3 is CASSLTPGRGSNTEAFF. CDR3 sequence (DNA): TGTGCCAGCAGCCTCACCCCGGGTCGGGGCAGTAACACTGAAGCTTTCTTT.